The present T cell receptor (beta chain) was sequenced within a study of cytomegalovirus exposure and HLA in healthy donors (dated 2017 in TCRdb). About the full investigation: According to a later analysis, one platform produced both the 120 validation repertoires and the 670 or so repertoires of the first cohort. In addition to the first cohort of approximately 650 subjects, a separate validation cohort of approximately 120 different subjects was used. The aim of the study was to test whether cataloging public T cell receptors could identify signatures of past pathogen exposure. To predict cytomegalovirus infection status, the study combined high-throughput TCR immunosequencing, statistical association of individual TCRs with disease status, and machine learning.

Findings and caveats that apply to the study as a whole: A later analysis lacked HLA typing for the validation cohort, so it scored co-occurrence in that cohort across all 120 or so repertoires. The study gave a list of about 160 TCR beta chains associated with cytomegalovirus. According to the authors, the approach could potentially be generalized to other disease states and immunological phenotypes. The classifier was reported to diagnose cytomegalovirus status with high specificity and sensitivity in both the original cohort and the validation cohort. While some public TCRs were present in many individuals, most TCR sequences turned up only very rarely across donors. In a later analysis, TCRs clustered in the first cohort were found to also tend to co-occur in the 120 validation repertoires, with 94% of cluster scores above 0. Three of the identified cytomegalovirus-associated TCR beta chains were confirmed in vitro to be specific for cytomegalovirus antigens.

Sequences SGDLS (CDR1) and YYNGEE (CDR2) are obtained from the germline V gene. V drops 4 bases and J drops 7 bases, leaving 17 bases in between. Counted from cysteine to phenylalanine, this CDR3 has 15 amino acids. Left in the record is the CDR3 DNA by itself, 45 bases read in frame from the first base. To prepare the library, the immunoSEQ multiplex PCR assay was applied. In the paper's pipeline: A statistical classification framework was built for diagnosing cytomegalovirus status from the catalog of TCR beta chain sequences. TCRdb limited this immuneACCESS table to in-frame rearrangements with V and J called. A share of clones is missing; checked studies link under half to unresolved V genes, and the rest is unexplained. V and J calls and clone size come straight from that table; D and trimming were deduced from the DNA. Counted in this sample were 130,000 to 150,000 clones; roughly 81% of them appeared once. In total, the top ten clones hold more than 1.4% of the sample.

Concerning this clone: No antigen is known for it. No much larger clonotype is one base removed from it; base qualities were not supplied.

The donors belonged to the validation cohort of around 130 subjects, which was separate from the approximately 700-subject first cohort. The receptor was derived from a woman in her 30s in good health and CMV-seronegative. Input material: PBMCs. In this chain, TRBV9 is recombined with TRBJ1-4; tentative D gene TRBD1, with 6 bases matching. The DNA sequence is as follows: TGTGCCAGCAGCCTCAGTGGGGGGGCCCTTGAAAAACTGTTTTTT. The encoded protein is CASSLSGGALEKLFF. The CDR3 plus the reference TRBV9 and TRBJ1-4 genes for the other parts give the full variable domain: DSGVTQTPKHLITATGQRVTLRCSPRSGDLSVYWYQQSLDQGLQFLIQYYNGEERAKGNILERFSAQQFPDLHSELNLSSLELGDSALYFCASSLSGGALEKLFFGSGTQLSVL.